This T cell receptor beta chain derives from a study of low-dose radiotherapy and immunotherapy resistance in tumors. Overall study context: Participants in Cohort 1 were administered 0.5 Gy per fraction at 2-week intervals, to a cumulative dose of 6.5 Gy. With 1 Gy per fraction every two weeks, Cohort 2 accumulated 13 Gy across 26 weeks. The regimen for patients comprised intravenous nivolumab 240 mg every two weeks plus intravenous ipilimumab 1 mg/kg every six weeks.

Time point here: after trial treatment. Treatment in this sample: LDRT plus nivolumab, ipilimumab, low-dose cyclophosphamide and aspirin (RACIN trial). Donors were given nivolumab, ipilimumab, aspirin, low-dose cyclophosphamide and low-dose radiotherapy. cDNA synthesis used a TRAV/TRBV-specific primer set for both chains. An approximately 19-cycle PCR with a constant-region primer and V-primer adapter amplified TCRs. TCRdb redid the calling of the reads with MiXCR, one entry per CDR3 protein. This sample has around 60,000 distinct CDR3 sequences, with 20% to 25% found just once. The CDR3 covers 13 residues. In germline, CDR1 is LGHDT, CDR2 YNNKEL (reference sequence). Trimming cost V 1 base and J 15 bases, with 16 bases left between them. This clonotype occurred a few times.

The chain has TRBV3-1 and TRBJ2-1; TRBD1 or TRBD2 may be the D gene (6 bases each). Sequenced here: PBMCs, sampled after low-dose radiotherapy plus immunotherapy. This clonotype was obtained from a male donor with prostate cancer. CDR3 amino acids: CASSQVGGASLFF. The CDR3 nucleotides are TGTGCCAGCAGCCAAGTGGGGGGCGCGTCTCTGTTCTTC.